This TCR beta chain was sequenced for a study of early T cells in non-severe SARS-CoV-2 infection. Study in general: From unsorted whole blood, bulk RNA was sequenced, and the chains remained unpaired.

From the 5' RACE reads, TCRdb called clonotypes with MiXCR, one entry per CDR3 protein. Of under 95,000 distinct CDR3 sequences listed, more than 12% are singletons. The table lists this clonotype with many counts. The CDR3 length is 14 residues. V was clipped by 10 bases and J by 1 base; unmatched bases: 6. Germline-derived CDR1 and CDR2 are ENHRY and SYGVKD. The sequencing input was whole blood. This receptor was taken from an adult who was a healthcare worker with PCR-confirmed SARS-CoV-2 infection or an uninfected control (not recorded which). This rearrangement joins TRBV10-3 to TRBJ2-2; 7 nucleotides line up with TRBD2. The CDR3 here is CATSSGLNTGELFF. CDR3 in DNA: TGTGCCACCTCTAGCGGCCTGAACACCGGGGAGCTGTTTTTT.